The T cell receptor beta chain described here comes from a study of tumor-infiltrating lymphocytes in primary liver carcinoma. Whole-study results and caveats: Tumors reached a significantly greater top-250-clone fraction than blood did (p = 0.039). For tumor-adjacent and tumor-blood pairs, overlap was less than that seen for tumor region pairs.

With respect to this clonotype: What it binds is unknown. It may be a read error: a sequence one base away is much more abundant.

V was trimmed by 3 bases and J by 4 bases, leaving 14 bases between them. Per germline, CDR1 LGHNA and CDR2 YNFKEQ. The CDR3 runs 15 residues. With a constant-region primer, TCR beta cDNA was made from roughly 500 ng of total RNA. Library construction for TCR beta comprised three nested multiplex PCR rounds performed with slightly modified ARM-PCR. Each of the first two PCR rounds ran roughly 9 cycles with TRBV1-TRBV30 forward and C-beta reverse primers. A single record per CDR3 protein comes from TCRdb applying MiXCR to the multiplex PCR reads. The sample yields 330,000 or so distinct CDR3 sequences, roughly two thirds seen once. Germline DNA was also extracted, and blood RNA was taken from unsorted whole blood.

Material for sequencing was peripheral blood. The TCR was taken from a man in his forties or fifties with primary liver carcinoma and hepatitis B virus infection. This chain joins TRBV4-2 and TRBJ2-3; D remains unclear. The CDR3 loop is CASSHTLGMSDTQYF. CDR3 DNA: TGTGCCAGCAGCCATACTCTTGGGATGTCAGATACGCAGTATTTT.